These 9 T cell receptor beta chains originate from one sample sequenced in a study of control samples from healthy donors and cancer patients. Method: immunoSEQ multiplex PCR; TCRdb's copy keeps in-frame clones and lacks some. The table shows approximately 120,000 clones, with approximately 90% occurring only once. Sequenced: blood. The receptors shown here come from a woman between 45 and 60 years old in good health.

V and J are TRBV5-1 and TRBJ2-3; a possible D gene is TRBD2 (6 bases). Trimming pared 2 bases from V and 4 bases from J, leaving 8 bases between. Germline V gives CDR1 SGHRS, CDR2 YFSETQ. The CDR3 spans 13 residues. CDR3 in amino acids: CASSLGGSDTQYF. CDR3 sequence (DNA): TGCGCCAGCAGCTTAGGAGGGTCAGATACGCAGTATTTT.

This clone was seen just once. V usage is TRBV12-3 or TRBV12-4 and J usage is TRBJ1-1, with TRBD1 identical over 7 bases. V was pared by 6 bases and J by 4 bases, with 5 bases of the junction left unmatched. The CDR3 is made up of 13 amino acids. The DNA of the CDR3 is TGTGCCAGCAGATGGACAGGTGGCACTGAAGCTTTCTTT. It specifies CASRWTGGTEAFF.

This chain uses TRBV7-9 with TRBJ2-4, with TRBD1 matching 9 bases. Germline CDR1 reads SEHNR; CDR2 reads FQNEAQ (reference sequence). The V and J ends lost 5 bases and 0 bases, in that order; junction bases with no gene match: 11. The CDR3 totals 18 residues. CDR3 loop: CASSSRDRVLVAKNIQYF. CDR3 nucleotide sequence: TGTGCCAGCAGCAGTCGGGACAGGGTCCTCGTAGCCAAAAACATTCAGTACTTC. Combining the CDR3 with reference TRBV7-9 and TRBJ2-4 gives the whole variable domain DTGVSQNPRHKITKRGQNVTFRCDPISEHNRLYWYRQTLGQGPEFLTYFQNEAQLEKSRLLSDRFSAERPKGSFSTLEIQRTEQGDSAMYLCASSSRDRVLVAKNIQYFGAGTRLSVL.

The chain couples TRBV4-1 to TRBJ1-2, with unresolved D. The CDR3 totals 18 residues. Per the germline V gene, CDR1 is MGHRA and CDR2 is YSYEKL. V lost 1 base and J 8 bases, leaving 26 bases between the germline ends. This chain's CDR3 is CASSQVSGRLLTMSGYTF. As DNA, the CDR3 is TGCGCCAGCAGCCAAGTCTCCGGGCGACTTCTAACTATGTCGGGCTACACCTTC.

The V call is TRBV6-5, the J call TRBJ2-7; D is unresolved. The CDR3 has 13 residues. Trimming took 4 bases from V and 0 from J, leaving 7 bases between them. Germline CDR1 is MNHEY and CDR2 is SVGAGI. The CDR3 here is CASSLRSSYEQYF. CDR3 nucleotide sequence: TGTGCCAGCAGTTTACGGAGCTCCTACGAGCAGTACTTC.

The chain recombines TRBV4-1 with TRBJ1-3; no clear D gene. The CDR3 has 15 residues. CDR1 is MGHRA, CDR2 YSYEKL, per germline. V lost 0 bases and J 0 bases, leaving 6 bases between the germline ends. CDR3 residues: CASSQDWFSGNTIYF. DNA for the CDR3: TGCGCCAGCAGCCAAGATTGGTTCTCTGGAAACACCATATATTTT.

On this clone itself: Other DNA sequences in this specimen translate into the identical CDR3. J is TRBJ1-4 and V is TRBV18, with TRBD1 as a possible D gene (5 bases). This CDR3 has 14 amino acids. Germline CDR1 is KGHSH and CDR2 is LQKENI. Trimming took 3 bases from V and 8 from J, leaving 13 bases between them. The CDR3 DNA sequence: TGTGCCAGCTCACCGGATAGGGGAAACGAAAAACTGTTTTTT. It encodes CASSPDRGNEKLFF.

The chain is built from TRBV4-3 and TRBJ1-3, with D hard to call. With 0 bases removed from V and 0 bases from J, the gap between germline ends came to 6 bases. Germline CDR1 reads LGHNA; CDR2 reads YSLEER. This CDR3 is built from 15 residues. CDR3 DNA: TGCGCCAGCAGCCAAGATAAAGCCTCTGGAAACACCATATATTTT. It yields the protein CASSQDKASGNTIYF.

This clone came up once. This rearrangement joins TRBV15 to TRBJ2-7; 8 nucleotides match TRBD2. This CDR3 comprises 14 residues. V dropped 5 bases and J dropped 0; count of bases not matched to a gene: 3. The germline V gene encodes CDR1 LNHNV and CDR2 YYDKDF (reference sequence). The CDR3 sequence is CATSAGGSSYEQYF. For the CDR3, the DNA is TGTGCCACCAGCGCGGGGGGAAGCTCCTACGAGCAGTACTTC.